These 31 T cell receptor beta chains were all obtained from the same sample, sequenced in a study of blood T cell repertoires in COVID-19. Sequencing used immunoSEQ multiplex PCR; TCRdb keeps in-frame clones, though not all of them. The data show approximately 300,000 clones, approximately 86% seen once. Sequencing was done on a sample of PBMCs or T cells enriched from blood (not recorded which). The receptors here all came from a woman aged 18-29 years who had recovered from COVID-19.

The gene calls are TRBV28 and TRBJ1-1; D might be TRBD1 (6 bases). The CDR3 has 15 residues. Trimming took off 10 bases at V and 0 bases at J, with 18 bases between the two ends. Germline V gene data show CDR1 as MDHEN and CDR2 as SYDVKM. The CDR3 DNA reads as TGTGCCACAAGAGAGGGGGTTGAGATGAACACTGAAGCTTTCTTT. It codes for CATREGVEMNTEAFF.

The chain is built from TRBV5-5 and TRBJ1-1; 9 bases map to TRBD1. The CDR3 is 13 amino acids. Germline loops: CDR1 SGHKS, CDR2 YYEKEE (reference sequence). V dropped 2 bases and J dropped 6; count of bases not matched to a gene: 2. CDR3 sequence reads: CASSFGTGSEAFF. Here the CDR3 DNA reads TGTGCCAGCAGCTTCGGGACAGGGTCTGAAGCTTTCTTT.

The genes are TRBV11-2 and TRBJ2-3; D might be TRBD2 (5 bases). Per the germline V gene, CDR1 is SGHAT and CDR2 is FQNNGV. The CDR3 consists of 16 residues. V lost 4 bases, J lost 3 bases, and 17 bases lay in between. CDR3 sequence (DNA): TGTGCCAGCAGCTCCGGACTGGCGCGATGGACAGATACGCAGTATTTT. Translating gives CASSSGLARWTDTQYF.

The CDR3: CASSFSGRAYNEQFF. CDR3 bases: TGTGCCAGCAGCTTTAGCGGGAGGGCCTACAATGAGCAGTTCTTC. The V gene is TRBV5-6, the J gene TRBJ2-1; 11 positions match TRBD2. Losses at the gene ends were 2 bases for V and 2 bases for J; bases not matched to a gene: 0. Germline V CDR1 and CDR2: SGHDT, YYEEEE. The CDR3 loop spans 15 amino acids.

This clone has only one observation. The chain employs TRBV9 and TRBJ2-1; D gene uncertain. CDR1 is SGDLS, CDR2 YYNGEE, per germline. This CDR3 has 14 residues. Trimming stripped 3 bases from V and 6 bases from J, with 13 bases between. CDR3 sequence reads: CASSASAVTNEQFF. In DNA, the CDR3 is TGTGCCAGCAGCGCCAGTGCGGTAACCAATGAGCAGTTCTTC.

The chain employs TRBV5-6 and TRBJ2-1; 7 positions match TRBD1. With 4 bases clipped from V and 7 bases from J, the junction kept 2 bases outside the gene matches. The CDR3 runs to 12 residues. The germline gives CDR1 SGHDT, CDR2 YYEEEE. The chain's CDR3 is CASSVQGNEQFF. The CDR3 bases are TGTGCCAGCAGCGTACAGGGGAATGAGCAGTTCTTC.

The V gene is TRBV9, the J gene TRBJ1-2; D perhaps matches TRBD1 (5 bases). The V gene's germline CDR1 is SGDLS and CDR2 YYNGEE. Deletions cut 0 bases from V and 3 bases from J, with 9 bases between. This CDR3 is 14 amino acids long. In nucleotides, the CDR3 is TGTGCCAGCAGCGTAGGCAGGGCGGACTATGGCTACACCTTC. Translated: CASSVGRADYGYTF. Complete variable domain (other parts from reference TRBV9 and TRBJ1-2): DSGVTQTPKHLITATGQRVTLRCSPRSGDLSVYWYQQSLDQGLQFLIQYYNGEERAKGNILERFSAQQFPDLHSELNLSSLELGDSALYFCASSVGRADYGYTFGSGTRLTVV.

This clone showed up just once. The chain employs TRBV30 and TRBJ2-7; D is ambiguous. This CDR3 contains 11 residues. Trimming shortened V by 4 bases and J by 6 bases, and 10 bases separated the two germline ends. Germline loops: CDR1 GTSNPN, CDR2 SVGIG (reference sequence). The CDR3 protein is CAWIERGEQYF. The CDR3 nucleotides are TGTGCCTGGATCGAGAGAGGCGAGCAGTACTTC.

J is TRBJ2-7 and V is TRBV7-9; TRBD1 is a possible D gene (6 bases). The length of the CDR3 is 14 residues. Per the germline V gene, CDR1 is SEHNR and CDR2 is FQNEAQ (reference sequence). V was pared by 5 bases and J by 11 bases, with 22 bases between. This CDR3 reads CASSPGDVWDTEYF. For the CDR3, the DNA is TGTGCCAGCAGCCCCGGAGATGTATGGGACACAGAGTACTTC.

The rearrangement links TRBV7-9 to TRBJ2-7; maybe TRBD1 (5 bases). The CDR3 is 15 amino acids. V lost 7 bases and J 0 bases, leaving 16 bases between the germline ends. Per germline, CDR1 SEHNR and CDR2 FQNEAQ (reference sequence). CDR3 in amino acids: CASTQPLGDSYEQYF. In DNA, the CDR3 is TGTGCCAGCACCCAGCCCCTAGGGGACTCCTACGAGCAGTACTTC.

J is TRBJ2-7 and V is TRBV5-1, with 7 bases identical to TRBD1. The CDR3 runs 14 residues. Germline CDR1 and CDR2: SGHRS and YFSETQ. Trimming removed 3 bases from V and 0 bases from J; junction bases left unmatched: 3. CDR3: CASSSRDSSYEQYF. In DNA form, the CDR3 reads TGCGCCAGCAGCTCCCGGGACAGCTCCTACGAGCAGTACTTC.

The rearrangement uses TRBV25-1 and TRBJ1-4; weak D call: TRBD1 (6 bases). CDR3 length: 15 residues. V was pared by 1 base and J by 2 bases, with 8 bases between. Germline V gene lookup returns CDR1 MGHDK and CDR2 SYGVNS. The CDR3 loop is CASSEWGLTNEKLFF. The CDR3 nucleotides read TGTGCCAGCAGTGAATGGGGGCTCACTAATGAAAAACTGTTTTTT.

The rearrangement joins TRBV7-2 to TRBJ2-3; D is undetermined. CDR1 and CDR2 (germline): SGHTA, FQGNSA. The CDR3 has 11 residues. V lost 5 bases to trimming and J lost 3 bases, with 3 bases between them. This CDR3 reads CASSLTDTQYF. CDR3 nucleotides: TGTGCCAGCAGCCTGACAGATACGCAGTATTTT.

This clone was seen once. This chain uses TRBV19 with TRBJ1-4; 8 nucleotides align to TRBD1. After removal of 3 bases from V and 8 bases from J, the junction contained 11 bases not matched to a gene. Germline V gene data show CDR1 as LNHDA and CDR2 as SQIVND (reference sequence). The CDR3 spans 16 residues. DNA of the CDR3: TGTGCCAGTAGTATGTTCCGGGACAGGTCTGGCGAAAAACTGTTTTTT. Translating it yields CASSMFRDRSGEKLFF.

V usage is TRBV5-6 and J usage is TRBJ2-7; a weak D match, TRBD1 (6 bases). V lost 2 bases to trimming and J lost 1 base, with 13 bases between them. Germline V CDR1 and CDR2: SGHDT, YYEEEE. This CDR3 has 15 amino acids. This CDR3 is CASSFSGTPSYEQYF. Here the CDR3 DNA reads TGTGCCAGCAGCTTTTCCGGGACACCTTCCTACGAGCAGTACTTC.

The J gene is TRBJ1-5, the V gene TRBV28, with D possibly matching TRBD1 (6 bases). The CDR3 has 16 residues. Trimming shortened V by 3 bases and J by 1 base, and 13 bases separated the two germline ends. From germline, CDR1 is MDHEN and CDR2 SYDVKM. The CDR3 DNA is TGTGCCAGCAGTTTTCACGTTACAGGGAGCAATCAGCCCCAGCATTTT. Amino acids: CASSFHVTGSNQPQHF.

This chain links TRBV5-6 with TRBJ2-3; TRBD1 aligns across 8 bases. V dropped 4 bases and J dropped 4; count of bases not matched to a gene: 11. CDR1 is SGHDT and CDR2 is YYEEEE in the germline V gene. The CDR3 runs to 16 residues. CDR3 nucleotides: TGTGCCAGCAGCCCTAGGCAGGGGGCGAGAGCAGATACGCAGTATTTT. Translation: CASSPRQGARADTQYF. Full variable domain (outside the CDR3, taken from reference TRBV5-6 and TRBJ2-3): DAGVTQSPTHLIKTRGQQVTLRCSPKSGHDTVSWYQQALGQGPQFIFQYYEEEERQRGNFPDRFSGHQFPNYSSELNVNALLLGDSALYLCASSPRQGARADTQYFGPGTRLTVL.

The J gene is TRBJ2-2, the V gene TRBV27; 14 bases match TRBD2. Germline lookup yields CDR1 MNHEY and CDR2 SMNVEV (reference sequence). V was clipped by 5 bases and J by 3 bases; unmatched bases: 8. The CDR3 sequence is 18 residues long. The CDR3 region has the DNA TGTGCCAGCAGTGTCCCGGGACTAGCGGGAGATTACACCGGGGAGCTGTTTTTT. Protein product: CASSVPGLAGDYTGELFF.

The V gene is TRBV5-1, the J gene TRBJ2-2; D is possibly TRBD2 (6 bases). V lost 0 bases, J lost 0 bases, and 6 bases lay in between. CDR3 length: 15 amino acids. Germline values: CDR1 SGHRS, CDR2 YFSETQ. CDR3 loop: CASSLGGANTGELFF. The CDR3 DNA reads as TGCGCCAGCAGCTTGGGGGGGGCGAACACCGGGGAGCTGTTTTTT.

The V call is TRBV27, the J call TRBJ2-2; TRBD2 agrees at 7 bases. This CDR3 is 14 amino acids long. Germline V gene data show CDR1 as MNHEY and CDR2 as SMNVEV (reference sequence). V trimming: 3 bases; J trimming: 8 bases; junction bases outside the gene matches: 6. CDR3 coding DNA: TGTGCCAGCAGTTTCGGGAGGAGGATTGGGGAGCTGTTTTTT. Protein: CASSFGRRIGELFF.

The rearrangement joins TRBV11-3 to TRBJ2-3; possible D gene TRBD1, 6 bases. CDR1 is SGHNT, CDR2 YENEEA, per germline. V lost 3 bases and J lost 2, with 15 bases in between. The CDR3 sequence is 16 residues long. CDR3 region: CASSFKAGVSTDTQYF. The CDR3 coding sequence is TGTGCCAGCAGCTTCAAAGCAGGGGTTTCCACAGATACGCAGTATTTT.

CDR3 amino acids: CASSLVDSTGYTF. Written as DNA, the CDR3 is TGTGCCAGCAGCTTAGTAGACAGCACTGGCTACACCTTC. V gene TRBV11-2 combines with J gene TRBJ1-2, with TRBD1 as a possible D gene (5 bases). The CDR3 loop spans 13 amino acids. Germline V gene lookup returns CDR1 SGHAT and CDR2 FQNNGV. Trimming took off 1 base at V and 7 bases at J, with 10 bases between the two ends.

V and J are TRBV7-9 and TRBJ1-1; possibly TRBD1 for D (6 bases). Trimming took off 5 bases at V and 7 bases at J, with 11 bases between the two ends. Germline CDR1 SEHNR, CDR2 FQNEAQ (reference sequence). The CDR3 runs to 12 residues. CDR3 region: CASSLDSVEAFF. The DNA for the CDR3 is TGTGCCAGCAGCCTGGACAGCGTTGAAGCTTTCTTT.

DNA for the CDR3: TGTGCCAGCAGCGACGGAGGGAACTATGGCTACACCTTC. It translates to CASSDGGNYGYTF. V and J are TRBV2 and TRBJ1-2, with D unclear. The CDR3 spans 13 residues. Trimming took 6 bases from V and 2 from J, leaving 10 bases between them. Germline values: CDR1 SNHLY, CDR2 FYNNEI.

This clone was detected once. The CDR3: CASSLGPGETEAFF. The CDR3 nucleotides read TGTGCCAGCAGTTTAGGTCCAGGGGAGACTGAAGCTTTCTTT. The V and J genes are TRBV28 and TRBJ1-1; possible D gene TRBD1, 6 bases. V dropped 2 bases and J dropped 5 bases, with 12 bases sitting between them. Germline assignment: CDR1 MDHEN and CDR2 SYDVKM. The CDR3 is 14 residues long.

V is TRBV2 and J is TRBJ1-1, with TRBD1 as a possible D gene (6 bases). CDR3 length: 14 amino acids. CDR1 is SNHLY and CDR2 is FYNNEI in the germline V gene. V shed 7 bases and J shed 1 base, with 13 bases lying between them. The CDR3 is CASTWTVTNTEAFF. Written as DNA, the CDR3 is TGTGCCAGCACCTGGACAGTGACGAACACTGAAGCTTTCTTT.

The V call is TRBV6-5, the J call TRBJ2-7, with a weak D call TRBD1 (7 bases). Trimming took 7 bases from V and 3 from J, leaving 16 bases between them. Germline lookup yields CDR1 MNHEY and CDR2 SVGAGI. This CDR3 is 14 amino acids long. The CDR3 spells CASNRQGLLYEQYF. CDR3 DNA sequence: TGTGCCAGCAATCGACAGGGACTCCTCTACGAGCAGTACTTC.

The V call is TRBV30, the J call TRBJ2-2, with D perhaps matching TRBD2 (6 bases). Deletions cut 2 bases from V and 5 bases from J, with 12 bases between. This CDR3 has 14 amino acids. The germline V gene has CDR1 GTSNPN and CDR2 SVGIG (reference sequence). The CDR3 sequence: CAWSPTRGTGELFF. CDR3 nucleotides: TGTGCCTGGAGTCCTACACGGGGGACCGGGGAGCTGTTTTTT.

The chain links TRBV5-4 to TRBJ2-7; 11 bases agree with TRBD2. CDR3 size: 18 residues. The V gene end was trimmed by 3 bases and the J gene end by 6 bases; junction bases not matched to a gene: 17. Germline V gene lookup returns CDR1 SGHNT and CDR2 YYREEE (reference sequence). The CDR3 reads CASSSGRLAGQLLSEQYF. Here the CDR3 DNA reads TGTGCCAGCAGCTCGGGGAGACTAGCGGGACAATTATTGTCCGAGCAGTACTTC. Full variable domain (rest looked up from reference TRBV5-4 and TRBJ2-7): ETGVTQSPTHLIKTRGQQVTLRCSSQSGHNTVSWYQQALGQGPQFIFQYYREEENGRGNFPPRFSGLQFPNYSSELNVNALELDDSALYLCASSSGRLAGQLLSEQYFGPGTRLTVT.

CDR3 nucleotide sequence: TGCGCCAGCCGGACTAGCGGGGGAAGCTCCTACAATGAGCAGTTCTTC. Amino acids: CASRTSGGSSYNEQFF. The rearrangement uses TRBV10-2 and TRBJ2-1, with 13 bases lining up with TRBD2. The CDR3 has 16 residues. Germline V CDR1 and CDR2: WSHSY, SAAADI. The V gene end was trimmed by 8 bases and the J gene end by 0 bases; junction bases not matched to a gene: 4.

The V gene is TRBV5-4, the J gene TRBJ2-1; 7 bases fit TRBD2. Germline CDR1 and CDR2: SGHNT and YYREEE (reference sequence). The CDR3 loop spans 14 amino acids. J was trimmed by 6 bases and V by 3 bases; bases with no gene match: 6. CDR3 DNA: TGTGCCAGCAGCTCCGTTTCGGGAGGCAATGAGCAGTTCTTC. It specifies CASSSVSGGNEQFF.